The T cell receptor (beta chain) described here comes from a study of control samples from healthy donors and cancer patients (dated by TCRdb to 2020 to 2022). A distance of 12 bases separates the germline ends of V and J, which lose 0 bases and 0 bases respectively. The germline V gene supplies CDR1 MGHRA and CDR2 YSYEKL. Including cysteine and phenylalanine, the CDR3 has 16 amino acids. CDR3 DNA is the only sequence kept; it has 48 bases, read in frame from the first base. The library was generated by the immunoSEQ multiplex PCR assay. TCRdb re-hosts the immuneACCESS table, in-frame sequences only. Its copies lack some clones; in the studies checked, an unresolved V gene accounts for under half of them, and the cause for the rest is not known. This sample comprises some 150,000 clones, more than 85% of them detected only once. The top ten hold 3% to 3.5% of the sample. Concerning this clone itself: It has no known antigen specificity. No base quality information exists; no much larger clone differs at one position.

This receptor was obtained from a man aged 25 to 45 in good health. The sequence joins TRBV4-1 to TRBJ2-7; a weak D assignment points to TRBD2 (6 bases agree). Sequencing was done on a sample of blood. The CDR3 sequence is CASSQDGRGSSYEQYF. The sequence in DNA is TGCGCCAGCAGCCAAGATGGACGGGGGAGCTCCTACGAGCAGTACTTC.